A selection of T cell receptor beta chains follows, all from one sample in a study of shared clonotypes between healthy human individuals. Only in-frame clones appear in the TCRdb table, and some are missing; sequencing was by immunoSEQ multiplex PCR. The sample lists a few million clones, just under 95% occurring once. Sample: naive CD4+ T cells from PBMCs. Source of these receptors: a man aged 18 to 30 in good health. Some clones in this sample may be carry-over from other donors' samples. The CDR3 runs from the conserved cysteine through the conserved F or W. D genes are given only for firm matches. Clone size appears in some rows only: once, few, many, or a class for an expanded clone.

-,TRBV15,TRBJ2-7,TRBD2,CATSKSGRALYEQYF,TGTGCCACCAGCAAGAGCGGGAGGGCCCTCTACGAGCAGTACTTC
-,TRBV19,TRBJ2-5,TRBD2,CATQGGRAVGTQYF,TGTGCCACCCAAGGAGGGAGGGCCGTCGGGACCCAGTACTTC
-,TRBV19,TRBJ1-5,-,CASSIPPTWSNQPQHF,TGTGCCAGTAGTATCCCCCCGACATGGAGCAATCAGCCCCAGCATTTT
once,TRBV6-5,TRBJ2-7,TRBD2,CASSATSGGTYEQYF,TGTGCCAGCAGTGCGACTAGCGGGGGGACCTACGAGCAGTACTTC
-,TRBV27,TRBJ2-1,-,CASTTSYNEQFF,TGTGCCAGCACAACTAGCTACAATGAGCAGTTCTTC
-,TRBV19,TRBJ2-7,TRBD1,CASSIDGTAHQYF,TGTGCCAGTAGTATAGATGGGACAGCTCATCAGTACTTC
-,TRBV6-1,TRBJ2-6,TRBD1,CASSGQGARGANVLTF,TGTGCCAGCAGTGGACAGGGGGCGCGAGGGGCCAACGTCCTGACTTTC
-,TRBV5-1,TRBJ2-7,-,CASSPGFSGKSYEQYF,TGCGCCAGCAGCCCTGGTTTCTCAGGGAAAAGCTACGAGCAGTACTTC
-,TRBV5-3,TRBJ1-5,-,CARSLDRRLSQPQHF,TGTGCCAGAAGCTTGGACAGGAGGTTAAGTCAGCCCCAGCATTTT
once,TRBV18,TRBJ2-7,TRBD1,CASSPEAGGPYEQYF,TGTGCCAGCTCACCCGAGGCAGGGGGCCCCTACGAGCAGTACTTC
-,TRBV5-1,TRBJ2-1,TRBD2,CASSFLAGGQDEQFF,TGCGCCAGCAGCTTCCTAGCGGGAGGGCAGGATGAGCAGTTCTTC
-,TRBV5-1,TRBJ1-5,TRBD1,CASSPGGIKQPQHF,TGCGCCAGCAGCCCAGGGGGGATAAAACAGCCCCAGCATTTT
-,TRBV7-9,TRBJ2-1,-,CASERSSYNEQFF,TGTGCCAGCGAGCGGAGCTCCTACAATGAGCAGTTCTTC
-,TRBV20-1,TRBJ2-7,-,CSASVSYEQYF,TGCAGTGCTAGTGTCTCCTACGAGCAGTACTTC
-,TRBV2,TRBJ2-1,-,CASSLEQGHEQFF,TGTGCCAGCAGTTTGGAACAGGGACATGAGCAGTTCTTC
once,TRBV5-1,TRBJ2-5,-,CASSWGLERETQYF,TGCGCCAGCAGCTGGGGGTTGGAGCGAGAGACCCAGTACTTC
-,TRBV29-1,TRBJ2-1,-,CSVGRGDEQFF,TGCAGCGTTGGGAGGGGCGATGAGCAGTTCTTC
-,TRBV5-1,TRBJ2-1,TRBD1,CASSFGQGSYNEQFF,TGCGCCAGCAGCTTTGGACAGGGGTCCTACAATGAGCAGTTCTTC
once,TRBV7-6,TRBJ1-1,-,CASSLQGGGTEAFF,TGTGCCAGCAGCCTCCAGGGAGGGGGCACTGAAGCTTTCTTT
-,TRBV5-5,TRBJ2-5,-,CASSQVGLQETQYF,TGTGCCAGCAGCCAAGTGGGACTGCAAGAGACCCAGTACTTC